This T cell receptor beta chain was identified in a study of cytomegalovirus exposure and HLA in healthy donors. The CDR3 spans 16 residues. Germline V gene data show CDR1 as SGHDT and CDR2 as YYEEEE. The junction had 3 bases not matched to a gene; V was cut back by 4 bases and J by 3 bases. PCR amplification relied on 60 Vbeta primers (plus 13 Jbeta primers). Clones were sequenced by immunoSEQ multiplex PCR, and TCRdb holds only the in-frame ones, with some missing. This repertoire shows 130,000 to 150,000 clones, roughly 75% found once; its top ten account for about 6.8%. Sequencing input: PBMCs. This receptor was taken from a middle-aged man in good health and CMV-seropositive. V is TRBV5-6 and J is TRBJ2-2; 13 nucleotides line up with TRBD2. This CDR3 reads CASSPLAGGHTGELFF. CDR3 DNA sequence: TGTGCCAGCAGCCCACTAGCGGGGGGGCACACCGGGGAGCTGTTTTTT. The variable domain in full, completed from reference TRBV5-6 and TRBJ2-2, reads DAGVTQSPTHLIKTRGQQVTLRCSPKSGHDTVSWYQQALGQGPQFIFQYYEEEERQRGNFPDRFSGHQFPNYSSELNVNALLLGDSALYLCASSPLAGGHTGELFFGEGSRLTVL.